Listed here is a single TCR beta chain. Here immunoSEQ multiplex PCR was the method, and the copy in TCRdb shows in-frame clones only, minus some. The sample consists of about 94,000 clones, 70% to 90% of them appearing once. This sample stems from a study of blood T cell repertoires in COVID-19. As for the study in general: Material from acute and convalescent COVID-19 was sourced from the United States, Italy and Spain. T cells, B-cell-depleted T cells, or PBMCs supplied cDNA or gDNA.

Germline values: CDR1 MNHNS, CDR2 SASEGT. J lost 4 bases, V lost 2 bases, and 7 bases had no gene match. The CDR3 sequence is 16 residues long. The receptor's source is a human donor with acute or convalescent COVID-19. The donor label of this sample is uncertain. The chain combines TRBV6-1 with TRBJ1-3; 8 bases line up with TRBD1. Sequenced: peripheral blood. CDR3 region: CASSERQGAGGNTIYF. CDR3 nucleotides: TGTGCCAGCAGTGAAAGGCAGGGGGCAGGAGGAAACACCATATATTTT.